This T cell receptor beta chain was observed in a study of blood T cell repertoires in COVID-19. For the study at large: The origin of the acute and convalescent COVID-19 samples was the United States, Italy and Spain. Nucleic acid was either cDNA or gDNA, and it came from T cells, B-cell-depleted T cells, or PBMCs.

In the original workflow: The authors estimated nucleated cell counts from reference gene primer amplification. The assay was immunoSEQ multiplex PCR, and TCRdb's table has in-frame clones only and misses some. Clone size and the V and J calls come from that table; the DNA yielded D and trimming. This table holds about 130,000 clones, approximately 80% found once. Germline values: CDR1 SGHTA, CDR2 FQGNSA. V was pared by 1 base and J by 0 bases, with 21 bases between. This CDR3 is 19 amino acids long. This clone was counted a single time. Sequenced material: peripheral blood. This chain uses TRBV7-2 with TRBJ1-2, with D perhaps TRBD1 (5 bases). This receptor was taken from a woman of 80 years or more with acute or convalescent COVID-19. The CDR3 region has the DNA TGTGCCAGCAGCTTAGGGCAGGGAAGGGTCACTATAGCTAACTATGGCTACACCTTC. As protein: CASSLGQGRVTIANYGYTF.